This TCR beta chain was documented in a study of cytomegalovirus exposure and HLA in healthy donors (dated by TCRdb to about 2017). Describing the broader study: In an earlier analysis of roughly 500 of the donors, less than 350 Gb of sequence data and some 120 million unique TCR beta sequences from 150 million to 200 million T cells were reported. Across some 400 genotyped donors of the cohort, an average of about 240,000 unique TCR beta nucleotide sequences per donor were sequenced, and approximately 19% of those sequences were non-productive. To study patterns of TCR occurrence, a later analysis re-analyzed previously published TCR beta repertoires from several hundred donors and added high-resolution HLA genotyping. The study used immunosequencing to profile the T cell repertoires of some 600 subjects and linked those repertoires to cytomegalovirus serostatus. The later analysis used no new phenotypic data to find candidate immune exposures, relying instead on TCR beta sequences and their occurrence across donors. Roughly five DR-DQ haplotypes were handled as single units for association and clustering, since linkage in the cohort was strong. The number of donors typed differed by locus, with about 629-630 for A, B, C, DRB1 and DQB1, 522 for DQA1, 600 to 610 for DPA1, and under 490 for DPB1. All discovery cohort repertoires had been generated using a single sequencing platform. The aim of the study was to test whether cataloging public T cell receptors could identify signatures of past pathogen exposure. In an earlier analysis of 550 to 700 of the donors, high-throughput TCR beta sequencing was used to judge whether each TCR beta V gene segment behaved as functional or pseudogenic. Alongside the repertoire data, information on donor age, sex, ethnicity and CMV serostatus was compiled. Along with the roughly 670-subject first cohort, a separate validation cohort of around 120 different subjects was used. Of the 398 genotyped donors, approximately 83% fell in the genetic ancestry cluster associated with self-reported Caucasian donors. Approximately 330 gigabases of sequencing data and around 85 million unique TCR sequences made up an early release that covered fewer than 650 HLA-typed donors. HLA typing covered class I and class II loci at four-digit resolution. A later genetic analysis used genome-wide SNP genotypes for about 65% of the 666 donors, treating that subset as a discovery cohort. To predict cytomegalovirus infection status, the study combined high-throughput TCR immunosequencing, statistical association of individual TCRs with disease status, and machine learning.

The germline V gene provides CDR1 MDHEN and CDR2 SYDVKM. The cysteine opens and the phenylalanine closes a CDR3 of 17 amino acids. The entry retains the CDR3 DNA only, 51 bases that are in frame from base 1. A distance of 15 bases separates the germline ends of V and J, which lose 3 bases and 0 bases respectively. About this clone itself: The target of this receptor is not known. The record has no base qualities; no much larger clone is one base away.

Library generation was performed with the immunoSEQ multiplex PCR assay. For the multiplex PCR, a mixture combining 60 forward primers for TCR Vbeta segments and 13 reverse primers for TCR Jbeta segments was used. The CDR3 region of rearranged TCR beta genes was amplified from genomic DNA with a multiplex PCR assay. The amplified TCR beta libraries were sequenced on the Illumina HiSeq System as 87-base-pair reads. On the study's bioinformatics: A later analysis counted about 82 million unique TCR beta chains across the 550 to 700 repertoires, and 9.5 million to 11 million of these chains were shared by at least two donors. Raw reads were error-corrected and collapsed into unique sequences by a nearest-neighbor algorithm in which closely related sequences were merged to remove PCR and sequencing errors. V, D and J gene segments were assigned by aligning CDR3 sequences to IMGT reference sequences. For a sequence to be retained, at least a six-nucleotide match to both a V gene segment and a J gene segment was required. A rearrangement was called productive if the CDR3 had no stop codons and remained in frame with V and J, and every other rearrangement was called non-productive. Following IMGT convention, CDR3 was defined as the stretch from the second conserved V-encoded cysteine to the conserved J-encoded phenylalanine. Sequences without an unambiguous match to a single V gene segment were excluded from the earlier analysis of several hundred of the donors. In an earlier analysis of 587 of the donors, V segments were called functional above 56.7% productive rearrangements and were called segregating when the between-donor standard deviation exceeded 5%. A statistical classification framework was developed to diagnose cytomegalovirus status using the catalog of TCR beta chain sequences. In a later analysis, TCR nucleotide sequences were compared against IMGT/GENE-DB human TR gene sequences so that V and J genes could be assigned. Using the TCRdist pipeline, a later analysis assigned CDR3 sequences along with most-parsimonious VDJ recombination scenarios. In a later analysis, every TCR beta chain was defined by the combination of its CDR3 amino acid sequence and its V-gene family, and reads without a unique V-gene family were dropped. A later analysis removed 450 to 600 highly shared, low-generation-probability nucleotide sequences to deal with suspected cross-contamination and a sequencing artifact. For each public chain, a later analysis derived a clonal expansion index from normalized ranks of inferred template counts within each repertoire. In a later analysis, generation probabilities were computed using a VDJ recombination model fitted to out-of-frame rearrangements, and the results were checked against IGoR. A later analysis scored TCR-TCR, TCR-HLA and TCR-CMV co-occurrence with hypergeometric tests, applying a repertoire-size bias correction to TCR pairs. False discovery rates were estimated in a later analysis by permuting HLA or CMV assignments 20 times. In a later analysis, co-occurring TCRs were grouped using DBSCAN, with TCRdist sequence similarity added in when clustering inside HLA-allele-positive subsets. Co-occurrence clustering excluded repertoires with fewer than 30,000 or more than 120,000 public chains, plus five with anomalous nucleotide sharing. The clones in this table, taken by TCRdb from immuneACCESS, are in-frame only. Not every clone is retained; where verified, under half of the shortfall comes from an unresolved V gene, and the cause of the rest is unknown. The DNA gave D and trimming, while V, J and clone size come from that table. For this sample the table gives 95,000 to 150,000 clones, of which approximately 15% were detected only once. The ten largest make up 1.5% to 2% of the sample.

Results and caveats for the whole study, not just this receptor: An earlier analysis of around 500 of the donors showed that most TCR beta V segments appeared in productive rearrangements either about 90% or about 30% of the time, which broadly matched IMGT annotations. Correlated functional status among segregating V segments might be attributable to linkage disequilibrium, but an unknown experimental factor could not be ruled out. The classifier was reported to diagnose cytomegalovirus status with high specificity and sensitivity in both the original cohort and the validation cohort. A later analysis found that most CMV-associated TCR beta chains appeared HLA-restricted, with HLA associations seemingly driven largely by CMV exposure. A later analysis reported that several top co-occurrence clusters appeared linked to parvovirus B19, influenza, CMV and Epstein-Barr virus. In a later analysis, HLA-associated TCR beta chains showed more clonal expansion and lower generation probabilities than non-associated chains that were equally common. At a false discovery rate of 0.05, a later analysis linked around 17,000 TCR beta sequences to specific HLA alleles. This cohort had only TCR beta chains sequenced, and the lack of alpha or paired-chain data limited which features could be detected. A later analysis found that TCR association rates varied across HLA loci, with DRB1 alleles showing the most associated TCRs and HLA-C alleles the fewest. A further reported finding was that TCR beta sequences accurately predicted the HLA-A and HLA-B alleles for most subjects in the first cohort. Because HLA typing was missing for some donors at each locus, association tests included only the typed subset. Some IMGT-functional V segments, including TRBV6-2 and TRBV6-3, could not be told apart with the 87-base-pair reads, so those segments were excluded. According to the authors, the approach could potentially be generalized to other disease states and immunological phenotypes. In vitro tests confirmed that a few of the cytomegalovirus-associated TCR beta chains recognize cytomegalovirus antigens. Sequencing depth was assumed to be roughly uniform across donors in the presence/absence analyses, though that assumption may not hold. The study listed around 160 TCR beta chains as associated with cytomegalovirus. The sequencing pipeline was judged likely to have produced a cluster of highly shared sequence variants as a technical artifact. Over 15 rarely observed V segments, including chromosome 9 orphons, were excluded from the earlier analysis of several hundred of the donors because counts were too low. For the cohort, immune exposure information was limited to CMV serostatus. A later genetic analysis reported fewer N-insertions in productive TCRs among donors in an Asian-associated ancestry cluster than the roughly 700-donor mean. Most TCR sequences were seen in very few donors, while some public TCRs were found in many individuals. Strong co-occurrence of HLA alleles, especially DR and DQ, made assigning TCR associations to individual alleles difficult. An association between a missense DCLRE1C variant and V-gene and J-gene trimming of TCR beta chains was found in a later genetic analysis and replicated in an independent cohort.

The cohort was made up of roughly 670 healthy bone marrow donors. All cohort members were sampled while nominally healthy, although unrecorded immune exposures were likely present. The donor tested CMV seronegative, placing the donor among the approximately 360 seronegative members of the cohort. A peripheral blood sample was collected from each donor, and TCR beta sequencing was performed on peripheral blood mononuclear cells. The Qiagen DNeasy Blood Extraction Kit was used to extract genomic DNA from the blood cell samples. Sequencing was done on a sample of PBMCs. Recombination connected TRBV28 to TRBJ1-5, and the D gene may be TRBD1, 5 bases matching. The sequence was collected from a woman younger than 35 in good health and CMV-seronegative. At the DNA level, the sequence is TGTGCCAGCAGTTTCCCCCTTAGGGGTTATAGCAATCAGCCCCAGCATTTT. It is translated as CASSFPLRGYSNQPQHF.